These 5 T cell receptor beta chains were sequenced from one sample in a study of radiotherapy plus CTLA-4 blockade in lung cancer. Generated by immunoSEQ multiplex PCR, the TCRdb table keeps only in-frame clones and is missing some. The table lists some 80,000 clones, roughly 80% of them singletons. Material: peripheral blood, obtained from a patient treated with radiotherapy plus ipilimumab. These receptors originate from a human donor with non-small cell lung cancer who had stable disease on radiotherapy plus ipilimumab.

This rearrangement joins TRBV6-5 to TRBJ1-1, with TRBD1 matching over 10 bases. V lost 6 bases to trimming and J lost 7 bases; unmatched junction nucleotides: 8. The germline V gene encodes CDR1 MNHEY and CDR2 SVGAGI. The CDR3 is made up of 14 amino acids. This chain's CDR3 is CASRRDRGAGEAFF. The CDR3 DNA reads TGTGCCAGCAGACGGGACAGGGGCGCCGGTGAAGCTTTCTTT.

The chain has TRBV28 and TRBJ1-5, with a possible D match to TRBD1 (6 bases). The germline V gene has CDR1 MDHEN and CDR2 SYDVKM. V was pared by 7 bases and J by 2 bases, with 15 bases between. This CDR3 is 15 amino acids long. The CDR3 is CASTSAGARNQPQHF. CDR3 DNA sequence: TGTGCCAGCACCTCAGCGGGGGCACGCAATCAGCCCCAGCATTTT.

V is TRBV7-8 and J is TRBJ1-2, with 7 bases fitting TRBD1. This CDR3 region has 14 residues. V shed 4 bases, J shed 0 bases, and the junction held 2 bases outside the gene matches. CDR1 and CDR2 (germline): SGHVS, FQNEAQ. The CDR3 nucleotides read TGTGCCAGCAGCTCGACAGGGACTAACTATGGCTACACCTTC. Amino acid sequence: CASSSTGTNYGYTF.

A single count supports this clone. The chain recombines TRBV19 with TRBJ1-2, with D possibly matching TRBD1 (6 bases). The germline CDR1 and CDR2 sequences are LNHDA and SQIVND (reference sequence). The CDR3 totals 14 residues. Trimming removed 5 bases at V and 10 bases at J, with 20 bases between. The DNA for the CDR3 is TGTGCCAGTAGTTCTCCCGGGACACCCTGGGCCTACACCTTC. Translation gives CASSSPGTPWAYTF.

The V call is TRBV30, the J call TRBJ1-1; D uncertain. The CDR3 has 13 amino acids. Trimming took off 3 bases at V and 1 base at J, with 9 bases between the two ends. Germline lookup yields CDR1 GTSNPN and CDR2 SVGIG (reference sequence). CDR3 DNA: TGTGCCTGGAGCGCAGGTAGGAACACTGAAGCTTTCTTT. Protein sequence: CAWSAGRNTEAFF.